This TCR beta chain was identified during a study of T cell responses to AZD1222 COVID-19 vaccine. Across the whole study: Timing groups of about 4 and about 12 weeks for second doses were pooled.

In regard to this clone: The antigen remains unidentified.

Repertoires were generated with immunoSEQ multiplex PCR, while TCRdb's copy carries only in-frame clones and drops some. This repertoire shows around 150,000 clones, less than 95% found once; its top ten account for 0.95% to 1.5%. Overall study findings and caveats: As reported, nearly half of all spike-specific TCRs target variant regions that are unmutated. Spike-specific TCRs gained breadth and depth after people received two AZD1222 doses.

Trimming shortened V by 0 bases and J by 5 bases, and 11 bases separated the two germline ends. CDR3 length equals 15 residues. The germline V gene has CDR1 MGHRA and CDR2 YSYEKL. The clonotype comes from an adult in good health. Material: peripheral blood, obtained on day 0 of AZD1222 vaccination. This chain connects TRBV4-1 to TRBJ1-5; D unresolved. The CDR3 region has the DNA TGCGCCAGCAGCCAAGATATGAGCGGGTATCAGCCCCAGCATTTT. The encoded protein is CASSQDMSGYQPQHF.